The 23 T cell receptor beta chains presented below share a single source sample, sequenced in a study of blood T cell repertoires in COVID-19. Some clones are missing from TCRdb's copy, which holds only in-frame ones; the method was immunoSEQ multiplex PCR. The sample holds about 270,000 clones; about 83% are singletons and the top ten take approximately 6%. Sequences were obtained from peripheral blood. The receptors were sampled from a man older than 75 with acute or convalescent COVID-19.

J is TRBJ1-3 and V is TRBV11-2; D perhaps matches TRBD1 (6 bases). The V end lost 3 bases, the J end lost 8 bases, and 14 bases lay between the germline ends. From germline, CDR1 is SGHAT and CDR2 FQNNGV. This CDR3 spans 14 amino acids. For the CDR3, the DNA is TGTGCCAGCAGCTTTGCGGGGGCCTCGGACACCATATATTTT. This codes for CASSFAGASDTIYF. Using reference TRBV11-2 and TRBJ1-3 for the parts outside the CDR3, the full variable domain is EAGVAQSPRYKIIEKRQSVAFWCNPISGHATLYWYQQILGQGPKLLIQFQNNGVVDDSQLPKDRFSAERLKGVDSTLKIQPAKLEDSAVYLCASSFAGASDTIYFGEGSWLTVV.

Written as DNA, the CDR3 is TGTGCCAGCTCAGAGGGGGACAATAATAATTCACCCCTCCACTTT. Its translation: CASSEGDNNNSPLHF. The rearrangement joins TRBV18 to TRBJ1-6; possible D gene TRBD1, 6 bases. CDR1 is KGHSH and CDR2 is LQKENI in the germline V gene. The CDR3 consists of 15 residues. Trimming left V 5 bases short and J 5 bases short, with 13 bases between.

V gene TRBV3-1 (or the pseudogene TRBV3-2) combines with J gene TRBJ2-3; 9 nucleotides match TRBD1. This CDR3 region has 15 residues. Germline loops: CDR1 LGHDT, CDR2 YNNKEL (reference sequence). V lost 3 bases to trimming and J lost 6 bases; unmatched junction nucleotides: 7. The CDR3 reads CASSQRDREGDTQYF. The CDR3 region has the DNA TGTGCCAGCAGCCAGCGGGACAGGGAGGGGGATACGCAGTATTTT.

The chain employs TRBV7-9 and TRBJ2-6; unclear D gene. This CDR3 contains 13 residues. Germline V gene lookup returns CDR1 SEHNR and CDR2 FQNEAQ (reference sequence). V was clipped by 8 bases and J by 0 bases, with 5 bases between them. This CDR3 reads CASEPSGANVLTF. CDR3 sequence (DNA): TGTGCCAGCGAGCCCTCTGGGGCCAACGTCCTGACTTTC.

The chain has TRBV7-2 and TRBJ2-5, with 11 nucleotides matching TRBD2. This CDR3 contains 17 residues. From germline, CDR1 is SGHTA and CDR2 FQGNSA. J lost 3 bases, V lost 5 bases, and 11 bases had no gene match. The DNA for the CDR3 is TGTGCCAGCAGCCCCCTAGCGGGGGGAACCTTCAAAGAGACCCAGTACTTC. Its translation is CASSPLAGGTFKETQYF.

V and J are TRBV27 and TRBJ2-7; TRBD1 might be the D (6 bases). V was clipped by 3 bases and J by 4 bases, with 10 bases between them. Germline V CDR1 and CDR2: MNHEY, SMNVEV (reference sequence). The CDR3 loop spans 13 amino acids. The CDR3 DNA sequence: TGTGCCAGCAGTTTCGGACAGAAATACGAGCAGTACTTC. Protein product: CASSFGQKYEQYF.

V usage is TRBV7-9 and J usage is TRBJ1-1; tentatively, D is TRBD1 (5 bases). The length of the CDR3 is 15 residues. Trimming shortened V by 3 bases and J by 7 bases, and 18 bases separated the two germline ends. Looked up from germline, CDR1 is SEHNR and CDR2 is FQNEAQ (reference sequence). This chain's CDR3 is CASSFMGRTSGEAFF. The CDR3 nucleotides are TGTGCCAGCAGCTTTATGGGTCGGACATCCGGTGAAGCTTTCTTT.

The chain has TRBV4-1 and TRBJ2-7; possibly TRBD1 for D (6 bases). V lost 0 bases, J lost 6 bases, and 15 bases lay in between. This CDR3 has 15 amino acids. Germline V gene lookup returns CDR1 MGHRA and CDR2 YSYEKL. In nucleotides, the CDR3 is TGCGCCAGCAGCCAAGATCGGACCAGAGGGGGCGAGCAGTACTTC. It is translated as CASSQDRTRGGEQYF.

The chain uses TRBV4-1 and TRBJ1-4; 8 nucleotides match TRBD1. V was pared by 2 bases and J by 5 bases, with 10 bases of the junction left unmatched. This CDR3 has 17 amino acids. CDR1 and CDR2 (germline): MGHRA, YSYEKL. The CDR3 protein is CASSQWPGGQGNEKLFF. The CDR3 region has the DNA TGCGCCAGCAGCCAATGGCCAGGGGGCCAGGGAAATGAAAAACTGTTTTTT.

The chain is built from TRBV30 and TRBJ2-7; D is unresolved. The germline gives CDR1 GTSNPN, CDR2 SVGIG (reference sequence). This CDR3 has 13 amino acids. The V and J ends lost 2 bases and 3 bases respectively, with 11 bases between them. CDR3 DNA: TGTGCCTGGAGTTTTGGCTCAAGCTACGAGCAGTACTTC. Protein: CAWSFGSSYEQYF.

This clone was seen a handful of times. The genes are TRBV2 and TRBJ2-2, with D tentatively TRBD1 (7 bases). The CDR3 is 15 residues long. The germline gives CDR1 SNHLY, CDR2 FYNNEI. V was trimmed by 5 bases and J by 4 bases, leaving 14 bases between them. Written as DNA, the CDR3 is TGTGCCAGCAGTATTCGACAGGGAGGCACCGGGGAGCTGTTTTTT. This sequence encodes CASSIRQGGTGELFF.

The rearrangement uses TRBV2 and TRBJ2-7; 7 bases are shared with TRBD1. Germline V gene data show CDR1 as SNHLY and CDR2 as FYNNEI. With 6 bases clipped from V and 2 bases from J, the junction kept 7 bases outside the gene matches. This CDR3 comprises 14 residues. The CDR3 protein is CASRQQGITYEQYF. CDR3 bases: TGTGCCAGCAGGCAACAGGGGATCACCTACGAGCAGTACTTC.

The chain uses TRBV28 and TRBJ2-7; 10 positions agree with TRBD1. The CDR3 contains 15 residues. Trimming removed 2 bases from V and 5 bases from J; junction bases left unmatched: 6. CDR1 MDHEN and CDR2 SYDVKM come from the germline V gene. The CDR3 DNA sequence: TGTGCCAGCAGTTTACCGGGACAGGGGACACACGAGCAGTACTTC. Amino acid sequence: CASSLPGQGTHEQYF.

The rearrangement joins TRBV27 to TRBJ1-3; D ambiguous. Trimming took 5 bases from V and 3 from J, leaving 11 bases between them. This CDR3 is 14 amino acids long. Germline V gene lookup returns CDR1 MNHEY and CDR2 SMNVEV (reference sequence). CDR3 DNA sequence: TGTGCCAGCAGTAACCGCGGGATTGGAAACACCATATATTTT. Its protein product is CASSNRGIGNTIYF.

This sequence joins TRBV7-3 and TRBJ2-7; 7 bases map to TRBD2. Germline assignment: CDR1 SGHTA and CDR2 FQGTGA. Trimming removed 1 base from V and 2 bases from J; junction bases left unmatched: 5. This CDR3 comprises 15 residues. This chain's CDR3 is CASSLNPGGPYEQYF. In DNA, the CDR3 is TGTGCCAGCAGCTTAAACCCGGGAGGTCCCTACGAGCAGTACTTC.

V is TRBV7-9 and J is TRBJ2-3, with TRBD2 matching 8 bases. V gave up 5 bases and J gave up 6 bases; unmatched junction bases: 1. The length of the CDR3 is 12 residues. CDR1 SEHNR and CDR2 FQNEAQ come from the germline V gene (reference sequence). The CDR3 here is CASSPGGDTQYF. CDR3 bases: TGTGCCAGCAGCCCGGGGGGGGATACGCAGTATTTT.

This sequence joins TRBV30 and TRBJ2-7, with TRBD1 as a possible D gene (6 bases). The CDR3 consists of 13 residues. The germline V and J ends were trimmed by 2 bases and 4 bases, with 12 bases remaining between them. Germline V gene data show CDR1 as GTSNPN and CDR2 as SVGIG (reference sequence). The CDR3 DNA follows: TGTGCCTGGAGTAGGGGGAGCAATTACGAGCAGTACTTC. This sequence encodes CAWSRGSNYEQYF.

The chain combines TRBV7-9 with TRBJ2-7; tentatively, D is TRBD2 (5 bases). Germline V lookup: CDR1 SEHNR, CDR2 FQNEAQ (reference sequence). CDR3 length equals 14 residues. Between the trimmed V and J ends, which lost 2 bases and 6 bases, there was a span of 14 bases. The CDR3: CASSLLRGRAEQYF. CDR3 DNA: TGTGCCAGCAGCTTATTGCGAGGGCGAGCCGAGCAGTACTTC. Drawing the rest from reference TRBV7-9 and TRBJ2-7, the complete variable domain is DTGVSQNPRHKITKRGQNVTFRCDPISEHNRLYWYRQTLGQGPEFLTYFQNEAQLEKSRLLSDRFSAERPKGSFSTLEIQRTEQGDSAMYLCASSLLRGRAEQYFGPGTRLTVT.

The chain recombines TRBV5-4 with TRBJ1-2, with 9 bases identical to TRBD1. The trim removed 4 bases at V and 7 bases at J, leaving 11 bases unmatched. Per the germline V gene, CDR1 is SGHNT and CDR2 is YYREEE (reference sequence). CDR3 size: 15 residues. The CDR3 spells CASSVRDRELSGYTF. The CDR3, as DNA: TGTGCCAGCAGCGTCCGGGACAGGGAACTCAGTGGCTACACCTTC.

J is TRBJ2-7 and V is TRBV18; the match to TRBD1 covers 7 bases. The CDR3 runs to 15 residues. Germline V CDR1 and CDR2: KGHSH, LQKENI. J gave up 1 base and V 5 bases, and 8 bases lay outside the gene matches. CDR3 DNA sequence: TGTGCCAGCTCAAACCGGGACAGAATGTCCTACGAGCAGTACTTC. It yields the protein CASSNRDRMSYEQYF.

V is TRBV5-1 and J is TRBJ2-1; a weak D match, TRBD2 (6 bases). Germline assignment: CDR1 SGHRS and CDR2 YFSETQ. The CDR3 runs to 16 residues. Trimming took off 1 base at V and 1 base at J, with 12 bases between the two ends. The CDR3 is CASSLSGDPSYNEQFF. CDR3 in DNA: TGCGCCAGCAGCTTGTCGGGGGACCCTTCCTACAATGAGCAGTTCTTC. The full variable domain, in which reference TRBV5-1 and TRBJ2-1 provide the parts outside the CDR3, is KAGVTQTPRYLIKTRGQQVTLSCSPISGHRSVSWYQQTPGQGLQFLFEYFSETQRNKGNFPGRFSGRQFSNSRSEMNVSTLELGDSALYLCASSLSGDPSYNEQFFGPGTRLTVL.

The gene calls are TRBV30 and TRBJ2-2, with 9 bases fitting TRBD1. With V trimmed by 2 bases and J by 4 bases, 8 bases remained unmatched. Germline CDR1 is GTSNPN and CDR2 is SVGIG (reference sequence). This CDR3 has 16 amino acids. CDR3 coding DNA: TGTGCCTGGAGTCAAACCGGGACAGGGATCACCGGGGAGCTGTTTTTT. Translating gives CAWSQTGTGITGELFF.

The genes are TRBV12-5 and TRBJ1-1; 7 positions match TRBD1. With 6 bases clipped from V and 1 base from J, the junction kept 8 bases outside the gene matches. The V gene's germline CDR1 is LGHNT and CDR2 FRNRAP. The CDR3 loop spans 15 amino acids. CDR3 in DNA: TGTGCTAGTGGAACCGGACAGGACAAGAACACTGAAGCTTTCTTT. Residues: CASGTGQDKNTEAFF.